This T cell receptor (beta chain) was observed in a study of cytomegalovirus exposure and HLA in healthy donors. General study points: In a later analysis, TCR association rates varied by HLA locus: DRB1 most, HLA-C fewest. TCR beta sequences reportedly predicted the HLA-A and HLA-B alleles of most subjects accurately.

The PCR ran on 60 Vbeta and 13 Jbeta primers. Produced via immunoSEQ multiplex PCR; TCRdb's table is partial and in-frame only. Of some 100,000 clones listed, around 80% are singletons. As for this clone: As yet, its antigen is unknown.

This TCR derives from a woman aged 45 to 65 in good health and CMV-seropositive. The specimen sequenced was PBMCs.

CDR3 DNA sequence: TGTGCCAGCTGTGGGGACATTTCACCCCTCCACTTT. Its protein is CASCGDISPLHF. The chain links TRBV9 to TRBJ1-6, with TRBD1 as a possible D gene (6 bases). V gave up 7 bases and J gave up 9 bases, with 11 bases separating them. The CDR3 has 12 residues. Germline CDR1 SGDLS, CDR2 YYNGEE.